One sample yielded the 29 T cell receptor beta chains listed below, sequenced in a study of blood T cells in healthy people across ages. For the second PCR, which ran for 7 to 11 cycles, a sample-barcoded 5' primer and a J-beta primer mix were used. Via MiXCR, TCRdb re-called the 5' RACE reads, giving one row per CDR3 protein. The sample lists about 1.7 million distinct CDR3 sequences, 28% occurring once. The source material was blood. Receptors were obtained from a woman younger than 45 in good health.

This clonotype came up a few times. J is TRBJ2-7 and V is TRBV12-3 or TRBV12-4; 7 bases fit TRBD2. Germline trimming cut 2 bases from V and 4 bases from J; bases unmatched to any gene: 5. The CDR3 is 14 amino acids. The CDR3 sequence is CASSLMGGRYEQYF. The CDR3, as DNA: TGTGCCAGCAGTTTAATGGGGGGGAGGTACGAGCAGTACTTC.

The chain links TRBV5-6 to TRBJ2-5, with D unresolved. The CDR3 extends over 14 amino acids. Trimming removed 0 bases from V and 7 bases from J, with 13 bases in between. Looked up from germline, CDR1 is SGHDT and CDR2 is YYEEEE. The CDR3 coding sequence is TGTGCCAGCAGCTTGGGCGGCCGTATAGGGACCCAGTACTTC. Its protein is CASSLGGRIGTQYF.

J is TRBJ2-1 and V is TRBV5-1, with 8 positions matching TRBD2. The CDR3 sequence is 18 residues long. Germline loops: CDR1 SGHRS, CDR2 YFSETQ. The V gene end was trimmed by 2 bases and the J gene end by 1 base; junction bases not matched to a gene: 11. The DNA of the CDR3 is TGCGCCAGCAGCTTACTCGTTAGCGGGACGAGGTCCTACAATGAGCAGTTCTTC. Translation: CASSLLVSGTRSYNEQFF.

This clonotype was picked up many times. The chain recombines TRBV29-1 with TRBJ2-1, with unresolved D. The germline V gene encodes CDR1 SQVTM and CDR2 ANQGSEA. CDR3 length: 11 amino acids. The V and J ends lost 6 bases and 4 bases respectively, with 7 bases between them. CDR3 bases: TGCAGCGTCGCACAGTACAATGAGCAGTTCTTC. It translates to CSVAQYNEQFF.

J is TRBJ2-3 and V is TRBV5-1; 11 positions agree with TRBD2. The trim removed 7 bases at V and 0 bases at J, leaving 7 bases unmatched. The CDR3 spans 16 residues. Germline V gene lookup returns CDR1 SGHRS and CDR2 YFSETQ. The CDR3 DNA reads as TGCGCCAGCGTATCCGGGACTAGCGGTAGCACAGATACGCAGTATTTT. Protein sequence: CASVSGTSGSTDTQYF.

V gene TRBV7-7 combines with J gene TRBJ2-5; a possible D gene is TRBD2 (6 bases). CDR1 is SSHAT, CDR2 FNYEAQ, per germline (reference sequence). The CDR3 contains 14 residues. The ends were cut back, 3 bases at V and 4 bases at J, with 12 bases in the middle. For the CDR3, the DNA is TGTGCCAGCAGCTTCAACGTCGGGGGAGAGACCCAGTACTTC. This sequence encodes CASSFNVGGETQYF.

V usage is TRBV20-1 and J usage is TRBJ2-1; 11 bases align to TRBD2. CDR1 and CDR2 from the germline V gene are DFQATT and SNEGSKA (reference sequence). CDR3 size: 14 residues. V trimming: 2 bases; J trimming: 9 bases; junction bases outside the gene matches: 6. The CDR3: CSARSSGGFSEQFF. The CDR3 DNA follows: TGCAGTGCTAGATCTAGCGGGGGGTTCAGTGAGCAGTTCTTC.

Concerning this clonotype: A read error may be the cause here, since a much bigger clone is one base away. For the CDR3, the DNA is TGCAGCATGAGGATCAGCGGGGGGGCCTACGAGCAGTACTTC. Protein sequence: CSMRISGGAYEQYF. The rearrangement joins TRBV29-1 to TRBJ2-7; 10 nucleotides match TRBD2. The V and J ends lost 8 bases and 2 bases, in that order; junction bases with no gene match: 9. Germline CDR1 is SQVTM and CDR2 is ANQGSEA. This CDR3 spans 14 amino acids.

The DNA of the CDR3 is TGCGCCAGCAGCCAATTGATGGGGAATCAGCCCCAGCATTTT. Amino acid sequence: CASSQLMGNQPQHF. The chain couples TRBV4-1 to TRBJ1-5; D is uncertain. Trimming took 2 bases from V and 4 from J, leaving 9 bases between them. The CDR3 runs to 14 residues. Looked up from germline, CDR1 is MGHRA and CDR2 is YSYEKL.

CDR3 DNA: TGTGCCAGCAGCCATAGAGGCACTAGCGGCCCCTACGAGCAGTACTTC. Its protein is CASSHRGTSGPYEQYF. The chain carries TRBV4-2 and TRBJ2-7; 8 nucleotides line up with TRBD2. The V gene's germline CDR1 is LGHNA and CDR2 YNFKEQ. J lost 2 bases, V lost 3 bases, and 9 bases had no gene match. This CDR3 comprises 16 residues.

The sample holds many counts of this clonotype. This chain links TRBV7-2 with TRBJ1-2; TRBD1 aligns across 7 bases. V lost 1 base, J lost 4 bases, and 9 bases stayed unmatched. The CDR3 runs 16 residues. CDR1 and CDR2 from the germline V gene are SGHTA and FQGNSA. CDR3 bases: TGTGCCAGCAGCTTAGAGAGGGGGCCTGCCATCTATGGCTACACCTTC. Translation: CASSLERGPAIYGYTF.

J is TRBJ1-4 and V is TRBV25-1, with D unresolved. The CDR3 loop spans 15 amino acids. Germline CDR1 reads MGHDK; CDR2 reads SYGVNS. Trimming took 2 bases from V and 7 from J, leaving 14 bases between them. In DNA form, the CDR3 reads TGTGCCAGCAGTGAAGACGGGGATGCTAGTGAAAAACTGTTTTTT. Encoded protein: CASSEDGDASEKLFF.

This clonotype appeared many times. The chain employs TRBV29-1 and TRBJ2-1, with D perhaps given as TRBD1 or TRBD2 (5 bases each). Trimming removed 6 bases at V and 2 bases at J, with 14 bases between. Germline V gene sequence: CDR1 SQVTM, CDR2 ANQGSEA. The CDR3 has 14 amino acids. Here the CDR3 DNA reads TGCAGCGTCGAAACCGGGACGGCCTACAATGAGCAGTTCTTC. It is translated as CSVETGTAYNEQFF.

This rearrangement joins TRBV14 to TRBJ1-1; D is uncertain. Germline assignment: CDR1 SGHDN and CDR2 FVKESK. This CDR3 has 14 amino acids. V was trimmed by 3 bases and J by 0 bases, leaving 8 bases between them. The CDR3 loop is CASSHLDVNTEAFF. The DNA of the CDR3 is TGTGCCAGCAGCCATCTCGACGTGAACACTGAAGCTTTCTTT.

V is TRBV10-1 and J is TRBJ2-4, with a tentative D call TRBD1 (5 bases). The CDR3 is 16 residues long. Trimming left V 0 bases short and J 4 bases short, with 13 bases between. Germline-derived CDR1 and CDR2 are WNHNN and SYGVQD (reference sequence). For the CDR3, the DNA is TGCGCCAGCAGTGAGTCTCTATTCCAGGGTAAAAACATTCAGTACTTC. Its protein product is CASSESLFQGKNIQYF.

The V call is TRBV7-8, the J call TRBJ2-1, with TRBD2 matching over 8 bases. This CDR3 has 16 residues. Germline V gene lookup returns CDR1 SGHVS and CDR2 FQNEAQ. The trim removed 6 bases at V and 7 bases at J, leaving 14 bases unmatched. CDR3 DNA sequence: TGTGCCAGCAGTCCTATAGCGGGAAAGGGAAGGAATGAGCAGTTCTTC. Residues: CASSPIAGKGRNEQFF.

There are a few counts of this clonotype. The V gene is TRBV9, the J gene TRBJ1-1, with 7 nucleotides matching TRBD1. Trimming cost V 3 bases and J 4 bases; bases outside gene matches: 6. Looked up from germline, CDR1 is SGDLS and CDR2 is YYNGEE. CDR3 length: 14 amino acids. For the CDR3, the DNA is TGTGCCAGCAGCGAGGGCCGACAGGGCACTGAAGCTTTCTTT. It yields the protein CASSEGRQGTEAFF. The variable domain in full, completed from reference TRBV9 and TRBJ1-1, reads DSGVTQTPKHLITATGQRVTLRCSPRSGDLSVYWYQQSLDQGLQFLIQYYNGEERAKGNILERFSAQQFPDLHSELNLSSLELGDSALYFCASSEGRQGTEAFFGQGTRLTVV.

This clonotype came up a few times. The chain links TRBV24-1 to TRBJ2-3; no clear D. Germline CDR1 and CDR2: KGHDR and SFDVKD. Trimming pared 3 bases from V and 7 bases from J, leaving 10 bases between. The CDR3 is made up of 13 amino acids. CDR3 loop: CATSDPRRNTQYF. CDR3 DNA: TGTGCCACCAGTGATCCACGCAGAAATACGCAGTATTTT.

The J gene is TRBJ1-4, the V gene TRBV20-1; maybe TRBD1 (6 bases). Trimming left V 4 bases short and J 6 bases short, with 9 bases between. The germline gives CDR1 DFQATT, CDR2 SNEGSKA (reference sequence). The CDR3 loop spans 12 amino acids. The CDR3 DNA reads TGCAGTGCTACAGGGGACTATGAAAAACTGTTTTTT. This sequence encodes CSATGDYEKLFF.

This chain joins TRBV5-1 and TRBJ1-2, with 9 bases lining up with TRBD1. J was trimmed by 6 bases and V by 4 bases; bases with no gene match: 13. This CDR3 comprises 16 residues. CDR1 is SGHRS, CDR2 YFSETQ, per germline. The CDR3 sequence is CASSPGQGGGTDGYTF. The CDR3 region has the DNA TGCGCCAGCAGCCCGGGACAGGGAGGGGGCACTGATGGCTACACCTTC.

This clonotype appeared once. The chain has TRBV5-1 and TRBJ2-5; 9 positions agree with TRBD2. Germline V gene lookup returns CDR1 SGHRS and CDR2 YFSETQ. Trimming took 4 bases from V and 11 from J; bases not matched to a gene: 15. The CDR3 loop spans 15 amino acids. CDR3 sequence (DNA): TGCGCCAGCAGCGGCGGGGGGGCGGACAGTAATGAGCAGTACTTC. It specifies CASSGGGADSNEQYF.

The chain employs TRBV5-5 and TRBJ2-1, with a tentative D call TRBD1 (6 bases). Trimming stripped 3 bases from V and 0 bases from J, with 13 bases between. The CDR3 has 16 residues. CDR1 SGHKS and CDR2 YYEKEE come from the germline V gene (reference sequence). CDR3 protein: CASSSATGYSYNEQFF. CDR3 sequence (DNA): TGTGCCAGCAGCTCTGCGACAGGATACTCCTACAATGAGCAGTTCTTC.

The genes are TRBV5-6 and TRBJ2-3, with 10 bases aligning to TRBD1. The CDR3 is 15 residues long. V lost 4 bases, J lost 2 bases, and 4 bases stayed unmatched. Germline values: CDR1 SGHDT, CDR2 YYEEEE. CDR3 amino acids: CASSRDRGNTDTQYF. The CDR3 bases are TGTGCCAGCAGCCGGGACAGGGGAAACACAGATACGCAGTATTTT.

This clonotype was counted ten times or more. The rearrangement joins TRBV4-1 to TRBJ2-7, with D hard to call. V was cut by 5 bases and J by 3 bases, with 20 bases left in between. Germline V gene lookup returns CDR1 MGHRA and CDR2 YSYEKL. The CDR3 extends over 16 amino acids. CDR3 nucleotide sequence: TGCGCCAGCAGCGACGGTTCCGCAGTTCCAGACTACGAGCAGTACTTC. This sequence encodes CASSDGSAVPDYEQYF.

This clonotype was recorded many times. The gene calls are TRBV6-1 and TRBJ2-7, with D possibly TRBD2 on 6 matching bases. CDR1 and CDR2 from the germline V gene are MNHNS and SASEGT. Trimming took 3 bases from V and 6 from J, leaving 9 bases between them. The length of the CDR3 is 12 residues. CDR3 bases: TGTGCCAGCAGTGATGCGGGAAGCGAGCAGTACTTC. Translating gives CASSDAGSEQYF.

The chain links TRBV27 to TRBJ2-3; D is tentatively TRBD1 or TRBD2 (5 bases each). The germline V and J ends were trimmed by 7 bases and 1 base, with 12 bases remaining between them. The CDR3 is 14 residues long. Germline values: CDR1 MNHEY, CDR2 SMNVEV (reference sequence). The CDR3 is CASTKRGRTDTQYF. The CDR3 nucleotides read TGTGCCAGCACGAAACGGGGCCGCACAGATACGCAGTATTTT.

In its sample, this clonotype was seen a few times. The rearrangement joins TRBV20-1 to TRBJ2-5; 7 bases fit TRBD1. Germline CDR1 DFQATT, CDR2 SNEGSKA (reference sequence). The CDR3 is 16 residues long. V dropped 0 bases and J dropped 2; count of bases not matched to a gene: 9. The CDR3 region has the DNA TGCAGTGCTAGAGAATTCTCGGGACAGAAGCAAGAGACCCAGTACTTC. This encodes CSAREFSGQKQETQYF.

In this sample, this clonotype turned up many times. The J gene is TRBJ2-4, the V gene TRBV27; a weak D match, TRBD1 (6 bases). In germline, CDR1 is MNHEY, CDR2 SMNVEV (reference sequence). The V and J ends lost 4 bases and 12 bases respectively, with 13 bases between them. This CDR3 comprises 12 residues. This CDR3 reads CASSSAPGHQYF. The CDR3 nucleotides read TGTGCCAGCAGTTCAGCCCCGGGACATCAGTACTTC.

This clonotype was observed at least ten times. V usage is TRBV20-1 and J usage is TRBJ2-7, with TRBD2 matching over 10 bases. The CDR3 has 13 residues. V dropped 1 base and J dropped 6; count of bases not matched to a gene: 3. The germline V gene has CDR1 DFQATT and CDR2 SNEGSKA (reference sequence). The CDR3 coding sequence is TGCAGTGCTAGAGCTAGCGGGAGAAGCGAGCAGTACTTC. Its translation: CSARASGRSEQYF.